These 21 T cell receptor beta chains originate from one sample sequenced in a study of blood T cell repertoires in COVID-19. Using immunoSEQ multiplex PCR, the repertoire was profiled, and TCRdb retains in-frame clones only, with some absent. Of more than 300,000 clones listed, more than 85% are singletons. Sample: PBMCs or T cells enriched from blood (not recorded which). The receptors stem from a woman in her 30s who had recovered from COVID-19.

The chain has TRBV28 and TRBJ1-5, with D possibly being TRBD1 (5 bases). V lost 1 base, J lost 3 bases, and 10 bases lay in between. The germline CDR1 and CDR2 sequences are MDHEN and SYDVKM. The CDR3 loop spans 15 amino acids. This CDR3 is CASSLFRDSNQPQHF. The CDR3 DNA follows: TGTGCCAGCAGTTTATTCAGGGATTCCAATCAGCCCCAGCATTTT.

The chain uses TRBV6-1 and TRBJ2-3; D uncertain. The germline CDR1 and CDR2 sequences are MNHNS and SASEGT. The CDR3 sequence is 15 residues long. Trimming cost V 1 base and J 5 bases, with 13 bases left between them. This chain's CDR3 is CASSEGDGRRDTQYF. The CDR3 nucleotides are TGTGCCAGCAGTGAAGGCGATGGTCGGAGAGATACGCAGTATTTT.

The chain links TRBV11-3 to TRBJ2-2; D possibly corresponds to TRBD1 (5 bases). This CDR3 region has 18 residues. Per germline, CDR1 SGHNT and CDR2 YENEEA. Trimming removed 0 bases from V and 0 bases from J, with 14 bases in between. The CDR3 spells CASSLDQGGSTNTGELFF. CDR3 bases: TGTGCCAGCAGCTTAGACCAGGGCGGCAGTACGAACACCGGGGAGCTGTTTTTT. Variable domain in full (rest from reference TRBV11-3 and TRBJ2-2): EAGVVQSPRYKIIEKKQPVAFWCNPISGHNTLYWYLQNLGQGPELLIRYENEEAVDDSQLPKDRFSAERLKGVDSTLKIQPAELGDSAVYLCASSLDQGGSTNTGELFFGEGSRLTVL.

V gene TRBV21-1 combines with J gene TRBJ2-1; the table's D call TRBD2 went unverified against the DNA. TRBV21-1 represents a pseudogene. This CDR3 spans 17 amino acids. As DNA, the CDR3 is TGTGCCAGCAGCAAAGGGTCCCTAGCGGGGCCTTACAATGAGCAGTTCTTC. Its translation: CASSKGSLAGPYNEQFF.

The chain uses TRBV6-4 and TRBJ1-1, with 8 bases aligning to TRBD1. V was clipped by 4 bases and J by 2 bases; unmatched bases: 6. Germline V gene data show CDR1 as MRHNA and CDR2 as SNTAGT. The CDR3 runs 15 residues. The CDR3 spells CASSGLDRGNTEAFF. DNA for the CDR3: TGTGCCAGCAGTGGCCTAGACAGGGGAAACACTGAAGCTTTCTTT.

The chain joins TRBV4-1 to TRBJ1-1; D might be TRBD1 (6 bases). The CDR3 runs to 16 residues. From germline, CDR1 is MGHRA and CDR2 YSYEKL. V was clipped by 3 bases and J by 0 bases, with 14 bases between them. CDR3 in amino acids: CASSQDQGRLNTEAFF. CDR3 DNA: TGCGCCAGCAGCCAGGACCAGGGGCGCCTGAACACTGAAGCTTTCTTT.

The chain uses TRBV19 and TRBJ1-2, with 9 bases fitting TRBD1. V lost 4 bases, J lost 7 bases, and 4 bases stayed unmatched. The germline V gene encodes CDR1 LNHDA and CDR2 SQIVND (reference sequence). This CDR3 contains 13 residues. The CDR3 nucleotides are TGTGCCAGTAGTACCGGGACAGGGTTTGGCTACACCTTC. The encoded protein is CASSTGTGFGYTF. Looking up the rest from reference TRBV19 and TRBJ1-2 gives the full variable domain: DGGITQSPKYLFRKEGQNVTLSCEQNLNHDAMYWYRQDPGQGLRLIYYSQIVNDFQKGDIAEGYSVSREKKESFPLTVTSAQKNPTAFYLCASSTGTGFGYTFGSGTRLTVV.

V and J are TRBV5-4 and TRBJ2-5; 7 bases are a match to TRBD2. V lost 5 bases, J lost 5 bases, and 6 bases stayed unmatched. The CDR3 runs to 13 residues. The germline CDR1 and CDR2 sequences are SGHNT and YYREEE (reference sequence). This chain's CDR3 is CASRTRGEETQYF. For the CDR3, the DNA is TGTGCCAGCAGAACCCGGGGGGAGGAGACCCAGTACTTC. Supplemented by reference TRBV5-4 and TRBJ2-5, the full variable domain reads ETGVTQSPTHLIKTRGQQVTLRCSSQSGHNTVSWYQQALGQGPQFIFQYYREEENGRGNFPPRFSGLQFPNYSSELNVNALELDDSALYLCASRTRGEETQYFGPGTRLLVL.

The chain joins TRBV11-3 to TRBJ2-1, with 8 bases matching TRBD2. Per the germline V gene, CDR1 is SGHNT and CDR2 is YENEEA. V shed 5 bases and J 4 bases; nucleotides not matched to a gene: 7. The CDR3 covers 15 residues. CDR3 sequence: CASSLTSGLYNEQFF. DNA of the CDR3: TGTGCCAGCAGCCTCACTAGCGGCTTATACAATGAGCAGTTCTTC.

V usage is TRBV19 and J usage is TRBJ1-1; D may be TRBD1 (5 bases). The CDR3 loop spans 15 amino acids. The germline V and J ends were trimmed by 5 bases and 4 bases, with 17 bases remaining between them. Germline loops: CDR1 LNHDA, CDR2 SQIVND (reference sequence). The CDR3 DNA reads as TGTGCCAGTAGTTCCAGACCCACTGGGGCCACTGAAGCTTTCTTT. Protein product: CASSSRPTGATEAFF. The full variable domain, rest sourced from reference TRBV19 and TRBJ1-1, is DGGITQSPKYLFRKEGQNVTLSCEQNLNHDAMYWYRQDPGQGLRLIYYSQIVNDFQKGDIAEGYSVSREKKESFPLTVTSAQKNPTAFYLCASSSRPTGATEAFFGQGTRLTVV.

This chain uses TRBV10-3 with TRBJ1-2; D may be TRBD1 (5 bases). The germline V and J ends were trimmed by 2 bases and 5 bases, with 12 bases remaining between them. CDR3 length equals 14 residues. The germline V gene has CDR1 ENHRY and CDR2 SYGVKD. The CDR3 here is CAISEQSTGYGYTF. The CDR3 bases are TGTGCCATCAGTGAGCAGAGTACAGGTTATGGCTACACCTTC.

The genes are TRBV7-3 and TRBJ1-2, with TRBD1 as a possible D gene (5 bases). The ends were cut back, 5 bases at V and 7 bases at J, with 17 bases in the middle. This CDR3 is built from 14 residues. Per germline, CDR1 SGHTA and CDR2 FQGTGA. The CDR3: CASSPKTGESGYTF. The CDR3 region has the DNA TGTGCCAGCAGCCCAAAGACGGGGGAAAGTGGCTACACCTTC.

The chain combines TRBV25-1 with TRBJ2-7, with 9 bases that match TRBD1. Germline values: CDR1 MGHDK, CDR2 SYGVNS. After removal of 4 bases from V and 2 bases from J, the junction contained 3 bases not matched to a gene. This CDR3 comprises 14 residues. The CDR3 region is CASSAGQGPYEQYF. The CDR3 nucleotides are TGTGCCAGCAGTGCTGGACAGGGGCCCTACGAGCAGTACTTC.

About this clone itself: Other DNA sequences in this sample translate to the same CDR3. V usage is TRBV7-3 and J usage is TRBJ2-5; possible D gene TRBD1, 7 bases. V was shortened by 3 bases and J by 5 bases, with 10 bases between the two germline ends. Germline V CDR1 and CDR2: SGHTA, FQGTGA. This CDR3 is 13 amino acids long. Written as DNA, the CDR3 is TGTGCCAGCAGCTTTTCAGGGGGGGAGACCCAGTACTTC. It yields the protein CASSFSGGETQYF.

CDR3 DNA sequence: TGTGCCTGGAAGATGGGACACGTCACTGAAGCTTTCTTT. Its translation is CAWKMGHVTEAFF. The chain carries TRBV30 and TRBJ1-1; D is possibly TRBD1 (6 bases). Trimming took off 4 bases at V and 4 bases at J, with 13 bases between the two ends. Germline V gene data show CDR1 as GTSNPN and CDR2 as SVGIG (reference sequence). This CDR3 contains 13 residues.

This chain's CDR3 is CASSQGQRERFF. CDR3 nucleotides: TGCGCCAGCAGCCAAGGACAGCGGGAGAGGTTCTTC. This sequence joins TRBV4-1 and TRBJ2-1, with 8 bases matching TRBD2. This CDR3 is 12 amino acids long. Germline lookup yields CDR1 MGHRA and CDR2 YSYEKL. V shed 1 base and J 15 bases; nucleotides not matched to a gene: 5.

The CDR3 DNA reads as TGTGCCAGCAGTCCCCGCGGTACCTATGGCTACACCTTC. Encoded protein: CASSPRGTYGYTF. The chain couples TRBV28 to TRBJ1-2; no clear D. The V gene lost 5 bases and the J gene lost 4 bases, with 11 bases spanning the gap. The CDR3 consists of 13 residues. Germline CDR1 is MDHEN and CDR2 is SYDVKM.

This clone appeared once. The J gene is TRBJ2-5, the V gene TRBV29-1, with a possible D match to TRBD2 (5 bases). The CDR3 loop spans 13 amino acids. Germline V gives CDR1 SQVTM, CDR2 ANQGSEA. V lost 4 bases, J lost 4 bases, and 13 bases lay in between. The CDR3 protein is CSVASSGGETQYF. CDR3 DNA sequence: TGCAGCGTTGCGTCGTCAGGAGGAGAGACCCAGTACTTC.

The genes are TRBV9 and TRBJ2-5; D is perhaps TRBD2 (5 bases). This CDR3 comprises 14 residues. Trimming removed 2 bases at V and 2 bases at J, with 10 bases between. In germline, CDR1 is SGDLS, CDR2 YYNGEE. The CDR3 here is CASSVTGSQETQYF. The CDR3 DNA is TGTGCCAGCAGCGTGACGGGGTCACAAGAGACCCAGTACTTC.

The chain combines TRBV15 with TRBJ2-1, with TRBD1 identical over 8 bases. Germline V CDR1 and CDR2: LNHNV, YYDKDF (reference sequence). J gave up 8 bases and V 0 bases, and 9 bases lay outside the gene matches. The CDR3 spans 16 residues. In nucleotides, the CDR3 is TGTGCCACCAGCAGAGATCCTGGGACAGGAGGGTATGAGCAGTTCTTC. Translated, it gives CATSRDPGTGGYEQFF.

The chain has TRBV14 and TRBJ1-2; D is ambiguous. The V gene lost 1 base and the J gene lost 4 bases, with 7 bases spanning the gap. Germline V gene lookup returns CDR1 SGHDN and CDR2 FVKESK. The CDR3 consists of 13 residues. The CDR3 DNA follows: TGTGCCAGCAGCCAAGCACAGCTCTATGGCTACACCTTC. Translated, it gives CASSQAQLYGYTF.